This T cell receptor beta chain appears in the sequencing data of a study of blood T cell repertoires in COVID-19. The overall study: There were acute and convalescent COVID-19 samples, and they came from the United States, Italy and Spain. Sources were T cells, B-cell-depleted T cells, or PBMCs; the material itself was cDNA or gDNA.

Authors' data handling: Amplification with reference gene primers provided the estimates of nucleated cell counts. Method: immunoSEQ multiplex PCR; TCRdb's copy keeps in-frame clones and lacks some. Clonal size and the V and J genes are those of that table, whereas D and trimming came from the DNA. The profile covers 300,000 or so clones, with about 90% appearing a single time and roughly 3.3% taken by the ten largest. V gave up 7 bases and J gave up 4 bases; unmatched junction bases: 11. This CDR3 comprises 15 residues. Germline-derived CDR1 and CDR2 are MNHEY and SVGAGI. The sequenced material came from peripheral blood. The chain recombines TRBV6-5 with TRBJ2-3, with 7 positions matching TRBD1. This TCR was recovered from a woman aged 40 to 50 with acute or convalescent COVID-19. For the CDR3, the DNA is TGTGCCAGCACCTCGTACAGGGGAATTTCAGATACGCAGTATTTT. It codes for CASTSYRGISDTQYF.